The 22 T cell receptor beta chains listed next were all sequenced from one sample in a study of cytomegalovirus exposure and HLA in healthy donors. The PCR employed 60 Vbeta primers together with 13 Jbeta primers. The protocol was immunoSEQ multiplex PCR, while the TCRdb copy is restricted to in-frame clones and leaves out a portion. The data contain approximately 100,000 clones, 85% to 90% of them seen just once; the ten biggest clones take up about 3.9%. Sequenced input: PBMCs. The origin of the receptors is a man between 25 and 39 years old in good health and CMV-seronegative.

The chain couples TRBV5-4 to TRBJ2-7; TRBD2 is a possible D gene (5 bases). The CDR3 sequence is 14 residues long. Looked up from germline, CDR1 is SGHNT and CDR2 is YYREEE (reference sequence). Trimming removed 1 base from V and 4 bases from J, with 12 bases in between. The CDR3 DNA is TGTGCCAGCAGCTTGCGGGGTTCTAGGTACGAGCAGTACTTC. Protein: CASSLRGSRYEQYF. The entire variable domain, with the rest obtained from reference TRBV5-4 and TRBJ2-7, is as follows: ETGVTQSPTHLIKTRGQQVTLRCSSQSGHNTVSWYQQALGQGPQFIFQYYREEENGRGNFPPRFSGLQFPNYSSELNVNALELDDSALYLCASSLRGSRYEQYFGPGTRLTVT.

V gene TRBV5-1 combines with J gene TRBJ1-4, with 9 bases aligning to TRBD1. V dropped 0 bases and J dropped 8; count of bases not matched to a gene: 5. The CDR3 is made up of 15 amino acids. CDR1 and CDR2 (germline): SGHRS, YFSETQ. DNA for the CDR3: TGCGCCAGCAGCTTGGAGGGGACAGGGTTAGAAAAACTGTTTTTT. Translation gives CASSLEGTGLEKLFF.

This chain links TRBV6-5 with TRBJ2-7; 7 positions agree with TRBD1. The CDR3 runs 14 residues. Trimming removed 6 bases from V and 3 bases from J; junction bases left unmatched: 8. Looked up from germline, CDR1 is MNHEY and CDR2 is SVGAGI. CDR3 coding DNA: TGTGCCAGCAGCGGGACAGAAAATCTCTACGAGCAGTACTTC. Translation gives CASSGTENLYEQYF.

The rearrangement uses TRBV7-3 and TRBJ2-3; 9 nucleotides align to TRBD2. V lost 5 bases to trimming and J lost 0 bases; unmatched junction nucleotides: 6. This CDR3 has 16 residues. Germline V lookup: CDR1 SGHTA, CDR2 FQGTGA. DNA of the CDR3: TGTGCCAGCAGCCACCGGCTAGCGGGAAGCACAGATACGCAGTATTTT. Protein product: CASSHRLAGSTDTQYF.

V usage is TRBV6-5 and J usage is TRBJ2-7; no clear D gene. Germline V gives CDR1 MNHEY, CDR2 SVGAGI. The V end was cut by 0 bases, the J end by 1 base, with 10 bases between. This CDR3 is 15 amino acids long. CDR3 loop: CASSYSLSFSYEQYF. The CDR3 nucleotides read TGTGCCAGCAGTTACTCGTTGTCCTTTTCCTACGAGCAGTACTTC.

DNA for the CDR3: TGTGCCAGCAGCTTGGGCGCCTCACCTTACGAGCAGTACTTC. Residues: CASSLGASPYEQYF. The chain joins TRBV5-4 to TRBJ2-7; the D is unclear. The V and J ends lost 0 bases and 4 bases respectively, with 11 bases between them. This CDR3 contains 14 residues. Germline assignment: CDR1 SGHNT and CDR2 YYREEE (reference sequence).

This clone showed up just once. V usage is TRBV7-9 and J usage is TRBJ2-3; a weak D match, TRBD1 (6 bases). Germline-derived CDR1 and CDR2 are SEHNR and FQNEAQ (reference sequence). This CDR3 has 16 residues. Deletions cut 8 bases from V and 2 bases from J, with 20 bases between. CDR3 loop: CASWGRTEKHTDTQYF. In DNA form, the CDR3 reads TGTGCCAGCTGGGGCCGGACAGAAAAACACACAGATACGCAGTATTTT.

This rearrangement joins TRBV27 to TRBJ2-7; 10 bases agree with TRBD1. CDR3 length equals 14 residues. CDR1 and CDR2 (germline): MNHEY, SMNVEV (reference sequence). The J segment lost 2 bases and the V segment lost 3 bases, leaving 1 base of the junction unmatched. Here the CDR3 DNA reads TGTGCCAGCAGTTTGACAGGGGGCCCCTACGAGCAGTACTTC. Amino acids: CASSLTGGPYEQYF.

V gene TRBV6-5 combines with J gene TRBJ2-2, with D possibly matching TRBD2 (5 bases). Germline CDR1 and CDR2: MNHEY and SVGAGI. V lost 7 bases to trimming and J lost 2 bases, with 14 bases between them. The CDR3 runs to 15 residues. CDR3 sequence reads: CASTRVGLNTGELFF. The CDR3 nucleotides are TGTGCCAGCACGAGGGTAGGGCTAAACACCGGGGAGCTGTTTTTT.

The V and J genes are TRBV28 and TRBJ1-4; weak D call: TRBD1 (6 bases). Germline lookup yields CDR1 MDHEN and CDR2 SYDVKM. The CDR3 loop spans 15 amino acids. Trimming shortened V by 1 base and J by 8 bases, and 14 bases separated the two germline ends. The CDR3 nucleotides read TGTGCCAGCAGTTTATTTGGGGGGGCTGGAGAAAAACTGTTTTTT. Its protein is CASSLFGGAGEKLFF.

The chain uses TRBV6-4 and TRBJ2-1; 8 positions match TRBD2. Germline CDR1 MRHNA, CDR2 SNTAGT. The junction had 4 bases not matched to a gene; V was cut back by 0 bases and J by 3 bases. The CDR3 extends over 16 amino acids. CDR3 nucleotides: TGTGCCAGCAGTGACTCGAGTAGCGGGGACTACAATGAGCAGTTCTTC. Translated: CASSDSSSGDYNEQFF.

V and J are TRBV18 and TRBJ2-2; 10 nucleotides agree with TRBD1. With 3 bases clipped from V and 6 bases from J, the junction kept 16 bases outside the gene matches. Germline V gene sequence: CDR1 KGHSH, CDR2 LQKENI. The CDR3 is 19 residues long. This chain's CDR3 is CASSPLKRDRGRESGELFF. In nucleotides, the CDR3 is TGTGCCAGCTCACCCTTAAAACGAGACAGGGGGCGAGAGTCCGGGGAGCTGTTTTTT. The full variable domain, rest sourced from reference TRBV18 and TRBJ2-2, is NAGVMQNPRHLVRRRGQEARLRCSPMKGHSHVYWYRQLPEEGLKFMVYLQKENIIDESGMPKERFSAEFPKEGPSILRIQQVVRGDSAAYFCASSPLKRDRGRESGELFFGEGSRLTVL.

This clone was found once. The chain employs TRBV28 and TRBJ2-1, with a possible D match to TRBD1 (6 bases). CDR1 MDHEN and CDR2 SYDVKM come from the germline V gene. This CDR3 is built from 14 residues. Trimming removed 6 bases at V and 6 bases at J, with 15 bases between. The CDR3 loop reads CASSFFRDTNEQFF. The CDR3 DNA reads TGTGCCAGCAGCTTCTTTCGGGACACCAATGAGCAGTTCTTC.

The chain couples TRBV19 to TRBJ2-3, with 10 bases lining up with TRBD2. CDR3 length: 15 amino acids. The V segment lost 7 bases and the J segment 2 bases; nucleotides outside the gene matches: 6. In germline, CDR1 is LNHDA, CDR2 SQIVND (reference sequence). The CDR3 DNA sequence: TGTGCCAGTAATCCTAGCGGGAGTTACACAGATACGCAGTATTTT. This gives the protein CASNPSGSYTDTQYF.

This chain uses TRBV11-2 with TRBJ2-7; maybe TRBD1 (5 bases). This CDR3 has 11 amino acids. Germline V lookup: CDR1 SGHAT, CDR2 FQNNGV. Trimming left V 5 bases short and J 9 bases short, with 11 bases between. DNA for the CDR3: TGTGCCAGCAGCGCCGGACAAGTGCAGTACTTC. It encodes CASSAGQVQYF.

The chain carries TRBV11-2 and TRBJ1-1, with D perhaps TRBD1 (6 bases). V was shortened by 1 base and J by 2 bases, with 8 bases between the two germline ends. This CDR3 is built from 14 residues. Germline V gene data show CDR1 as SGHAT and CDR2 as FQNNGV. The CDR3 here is CASSLVGQNTEAFF. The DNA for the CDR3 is TGTGCCAGCAGCTTAGTGGGACAAAACACTGAAGCTTTCTTT.

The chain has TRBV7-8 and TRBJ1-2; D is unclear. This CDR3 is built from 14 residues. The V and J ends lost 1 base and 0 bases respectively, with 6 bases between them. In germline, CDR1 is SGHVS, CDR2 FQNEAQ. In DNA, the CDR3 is TGTGCCAGCAGCTTAGAAACAGCTAACTATGGCTACACCTTC. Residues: CASSLETANYGYTF.

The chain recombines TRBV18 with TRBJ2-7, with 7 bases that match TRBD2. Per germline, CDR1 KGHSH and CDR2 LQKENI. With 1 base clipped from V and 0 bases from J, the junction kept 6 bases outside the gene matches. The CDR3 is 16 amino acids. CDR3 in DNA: TGTGCCAGCTCACCACGGAGAGGGAGGGACTCCTACGAGCAGTACTTC. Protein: CASSPRRGRDSYEQYF.

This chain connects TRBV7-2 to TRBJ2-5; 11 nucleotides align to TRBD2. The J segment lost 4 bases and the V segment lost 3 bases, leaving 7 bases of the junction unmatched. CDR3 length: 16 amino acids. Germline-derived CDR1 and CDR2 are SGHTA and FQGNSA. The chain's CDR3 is CASSFFSGGGRETQYF. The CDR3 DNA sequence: TGTGCCAGCAGCTTCTTTAGCGGGGGGGGAAGAGAGACCCAGTACTTC.

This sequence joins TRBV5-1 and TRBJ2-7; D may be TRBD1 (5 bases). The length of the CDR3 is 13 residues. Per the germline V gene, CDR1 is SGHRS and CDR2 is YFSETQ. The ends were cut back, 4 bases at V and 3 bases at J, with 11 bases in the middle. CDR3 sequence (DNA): TGCGCCAGCAGCGAGGACAAGAACTACGAGCAGTACTTC. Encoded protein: CASSEDKNYEQYF.

As DNA, the CDR3 is TGTGCCAGCAGGGTGGGGAGCTCTGGAAACACCATATATTTT. This gives the protein CASRVGSSGNTIYF. V and J are TRBV2 and TRBJ1-3, with unresolved D. Germline CDR1 SNHLY, CDR2 FYNNEI. The CDR3 is 14 residues long. Deletions cut 6 bases from V and 0 bases from J, with 9 bases between.

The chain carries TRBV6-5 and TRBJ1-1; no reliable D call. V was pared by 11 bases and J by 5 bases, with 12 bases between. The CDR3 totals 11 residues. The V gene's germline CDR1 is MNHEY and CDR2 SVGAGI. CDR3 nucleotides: TGTGCCGCCCGAGGCGGAACTGAAGCTTTCTTT. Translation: CAARGGTEAFF.